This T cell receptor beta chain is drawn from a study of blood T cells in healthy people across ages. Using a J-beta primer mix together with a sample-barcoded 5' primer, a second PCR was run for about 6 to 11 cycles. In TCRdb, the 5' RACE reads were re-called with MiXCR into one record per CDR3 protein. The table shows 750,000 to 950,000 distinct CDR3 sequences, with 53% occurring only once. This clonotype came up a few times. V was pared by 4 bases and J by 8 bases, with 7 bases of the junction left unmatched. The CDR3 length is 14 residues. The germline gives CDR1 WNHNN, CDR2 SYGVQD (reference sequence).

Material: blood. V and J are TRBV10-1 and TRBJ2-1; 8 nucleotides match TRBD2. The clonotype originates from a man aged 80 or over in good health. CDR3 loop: CASSVAGTRDEQFF. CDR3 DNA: TGCGCCAGCAGTGTGGCAGGGACTAGAGATGAGCAGTTCTTC.